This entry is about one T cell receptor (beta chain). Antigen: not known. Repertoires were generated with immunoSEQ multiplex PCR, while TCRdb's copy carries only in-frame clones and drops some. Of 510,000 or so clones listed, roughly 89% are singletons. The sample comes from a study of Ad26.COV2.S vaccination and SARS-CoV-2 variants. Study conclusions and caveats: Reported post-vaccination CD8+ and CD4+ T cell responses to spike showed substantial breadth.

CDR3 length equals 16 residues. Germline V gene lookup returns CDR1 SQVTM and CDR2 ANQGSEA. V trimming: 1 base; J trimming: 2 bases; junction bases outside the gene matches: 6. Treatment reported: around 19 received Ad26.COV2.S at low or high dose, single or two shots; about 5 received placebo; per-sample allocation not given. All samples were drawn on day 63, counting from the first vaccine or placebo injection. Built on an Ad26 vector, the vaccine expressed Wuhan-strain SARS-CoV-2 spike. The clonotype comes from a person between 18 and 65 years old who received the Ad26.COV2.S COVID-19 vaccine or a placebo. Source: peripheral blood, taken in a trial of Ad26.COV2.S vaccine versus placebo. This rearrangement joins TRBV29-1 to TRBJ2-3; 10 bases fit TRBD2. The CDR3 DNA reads TGCAGCGTTGAAGGGCTAGCGGGGGCCCACACAGATACGCAGTATTTT. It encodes CSVEGLAGAHTDTQYF.